This entry describes one T cell receptor (beta chain). Antigen unknown. The data are from a study of shared clonotypes between healthy human individuals. Overall study findings and caveats: In contrast to clonotypes shared by all four donors, non-shared clonotypes had lower generation probabilities.

Clones were read by immunoSEQ multiplex PCR, and TCRdb kept only the in-frame ones, dropping some. The table shows fewer than 3 million clones, with approximately 90% occurring only once. The CDR3 totals 12 residues. Germline V gene lookup returns CDR1 SNHLY and CDR2 FYNNEI. J lost 7 bases, V lost 7 bases, and 6 bases had no gene match. The J gene is TRBJ1-2, the V gene TRBV2, with 7 bases that match TRBD1. Sequencing used naive CD4+ T cells from PBMCs. As for subset: CD45RA+ positively selected. The receptor was derived from a man between 18 and 35 years old in good health. Some clones in this sample may be carry-over from other donors' samples. The CDR3: CASITTGTGYTF. CDR3 nucleotide sequence: TGTGCCAGCATTACGACAGGGACTGGCTACACCTTC.